This T cell receptor beta chain is from a study of shared clonotypes between healthy human individuals. This clone has just one count. Those who donated were healthy HIV-negative adults, with no recent acute infections or vaccinations reported. The table came from immunoSEQ multiplex PCR; TCRdb's copy has only in-frame clones and leaves some out. In the table there are over a million clones, 95% to 99% of which are singletons. CDR3 length: 12 amino acids. Germline V gives CDR1 GTSNPN, CDR2 SVGIG (reference sequence). The ends were cut back, 4 bases at V and 4 bases at J, with 10 bases in the middle. The rearrangement links TRBV30 to TRBJ1-2; tentatively, D is TRBD1 (5 bases). The material sequenced was naive CD4+ T cells sorted from blood. Noted subset: CD45RA+ positively selected. The TCR comes from a man aged 25 to 40 in good health. The CDR3 protein is CAWNGGSYGYTF. The CDR3 DNA is TGTGCCTGGAATGGGGGGTCCTATGGCTACACCTTC. Combining the CDR3 with reference TRBV30 and TRBJ1-2 gives the whole variable domain SQTIHQWPATLVQPVGSPLSLECTVEGTSNPNLYWYRQAAGRGLQLLFYSVGIGQISSEVPQNLSASRPQDRQFILSSKKLLLSDSGFYLCAWNGGSYGYTFGSGTRLTVV.